The rows below give T cell receptor beta chains drawn from one sample of a study of response to subunit inactivated influenza vaccine. MiXCR, run by TCRdb on the RT-PCR reads, gives a single entry per CDR3 protein. The data contain under 200,000 distinct CDR3 sequences, approximately 11% of them seen just once; the ten biggest clones take up roughly 12%. The sample was non-naive T cells sorted from PBMCs, taken around seven weeks after vaccination. The receptors were sampled from a man aged 45-65 years who received an inactivated influenza vaccine. Each CDR3 is given with its conserved first and last residue. The D gene is left open where the match is weak. Some rows mark clone size as missing; the rest say once, few, many or name a class of expanded clone.

D | J | size | V | length | CDR3 | DNA
NA | TRBJ1-2 | NA | TRBV12-3/TRBV12-4 | 15 | CASSLNPGTSYGYTF | TGTGCCAGCAGTTTAAACCCCGGGACCTCCTATGGCTACACCTTC
TRBD1 | TRBJ2-7 | few | TRBV25-1 | 16 | CASSDPRQGTSYEQYF | TGTGCCAGCAGTGACCCTCGACAGGGGACCTCCTACGAGCAGTACTTC
NA | TRBJ1-6 | few | TRBV6-2/TRBV6-3 | 15 | CASSYAGAYNSPLHF | TGTGCCAGCAGTTACGCCGGAGCTTATAATTCACCCCTCCACTTT
TRBD2 | TRBJ2-3 | few | TRBV13 | 15 | CASSPSAGLRDTQYF | TGTGCCAGCAGCCCCTCAGCGGGGTTGAGAGATACGCAGTATTTT
NA | TRBJ2-7 | few | TRBV18 | 13 | CASSPDNAYEQYF | TGTGCCAGCTCACCAGATAACGCCTACGAGCAGTACTTC
TRBD2 | TRBJ2-3 | many | TRBV12-3/TRBV12-4 | 15 | CASSTSGGAADTQYF | TGTGCCAGCAGTACTAGCGGGGGGGCGGCAGATACGCAGTATTTT
NA | TRBJ2-7 | few | TRBV10-3 | 17 | CASRGVTGQHISYEQYF | TGTGCCTCCCGGGGGGTCACAGGGCAACACATCTCCTACGAGCAGTACTTC
NA | TRBJ1-6 | few | TRBV20-1 | 13 | CSATSTANSPLHF | TGCAGTGCCACCTCGACAGCTAATTCACCCCTCCACTTT
TRBD1 | TRBJ2-1 | NA | TRBV19 | 14 | CASSRDRLYNEQFF | TGTGCCAGTAGTCGGGACAGACTCTACAATGAGCAGTTCTTC
NA | TRBJ2-1 | NA | TRBV2 | 16 | CASSEARQLSYNEQFF | TGTGCCAGCAGTGAAGCCCGACAGTTGAGTTACAATGAGCAGTTCTTC
NA | TRBJ2-7 | NA | TRBV28 | 13 | CASSLVPGSEQYF | TGTGCCAGCAGTTTAGTCCCCGGTTCCGAGCAGTACTTC